This is a list of T cell receptor beta chains from one sample in a study of blood T cell repertoires in COVID-19. Sequenced by immunoSEQ multiplex PCR; TCRdb stores in-frame clones only, minus some. Seen here are roughly 260,000 clones, around 86% observed once, and the top ten hold over 2%. Specimen: PBMCs or T cells enriched from blood (not recorded which). These receptors originate from a woman under 30 who had recovered from COVID-19. CDR3s include the opening cysteine and the closing phenylalanine or tryptophan. D genes are given only for firm matches. Clone size appears in some rows only: once, few, many, or a class for an expanded clone.

V: TRBV5-6
size: NA
J: TRBJ1-2
D: NA
CDR3: CASSLTMVNYGYTF
DNA: TGTGCCAGCAGCTTGACAATGGTTAACTATGGCTACACCTTC

V: TRBV5-1
size: NA
J: TRBJ2-7
D: TRBD2
CDR3: CASSRGGYLSYEQYF
DNA: TGCGCCAGCAGTCGGGGGGGATACCTTTCCTACGAGCAGTACTTC

V: TRBV30
size: NA
J: TRBJ1-4
D: NA
CDR3: CAWNGAGVVEKLFF
DNA: TGTGCCTGGAATGGGGCAGGGGTGGTTGAAAAACTGTTTTTT

V: TRBV10-3
size: NA
J: TRBJ2-7
D: NA
CDR3: CAISDPQRGFYEQYF
DNA: TGTGCCATCAGTGACCCGCAGCGAGGGTTCTACGAGCAGTACTTC

V: TRBV18
size: NA
J: TRBJ2-5
D: NA
CDR3: CASSSQGWEETQYF
DNA: TGTGCCAGCTCCTCCCAGGGCTGGGAAGAGACCCAGTACTTC

V: TRBV6-2/TRBV6-3
size: NA
J: TRBJ1-4
D: TRBD1
CDR3: CASSRQGFNEKLFF
DNA: TGTGCCAGCAGTCGACAGGGGTTTAATGAAAAACTGTTTTTT

V: TRBV23-1
size: NA
J: TRBJ1-5
D: NA
CDR3: CASSLKGNSNQPQHF
DNA: TGCGCCAGCAGTCTCAAGGGGAATAGCAATCAGCCCCAGCATTTT

V: TRBV28
size: NA
J: TRBJ2-7
D: TRBD2
CDR3: CASRGGLAGSYEQYF
DNA: TGTGCCAGCCGCGGGGGACTAGCGGGTTCCTACGAGCAGTACTTC

V: TRBV19
size: NA
J: TRBJ2-3
D: TRBD2
CDR3: CASSIVALAGITDTQYF
DNA: TGTGCCAGTAGTATAGTGGCCCTAGCGGGGATCACAGATACGCAGTATTTT

V: TRBV7-2
size: NA
J: TRBJ1-3
D: NA
CDR3: CASSLMSAAGNTIYF
DNA: TGTGCCAGCAGCTTAATGTCGGCGGCTGGAAACACCATATATTTT

V: TRBV7-2
size: NA
J: TRBJ2-3
D: NA
CDR3: CASSLRTDTQYF
DNA: TGTGCCAGCAGCTTACGTACAGATACGCAGTATTTT

V: TRBV11-3
size: NA
J: TRBJ2-7
D: TRBD1
CDR3: CASSLGQGPYEQYF
DNA: TGTGCCAGCAGCTTAGGACAGGGACCCTACGAGCAGTACTTC

V: TRBV4-1
size: NA
J: TRBJ2-7
D: NA
CDR3: CASSQVTQGGNEQYF
DNA: TGCGCCAGCAGCCAGGTAACACAGGGTGGAAACGAGCAGTACTTC

V: TRBV5-6
size: NA
J: TRBJ2-7
D: TRBD2
CDR3: CASSPTLAGELYEQYF
DNA: TGTGCCAGCAGCCCAACATTAGCGGGGGAGCTATACGAGCAGTACTTC

V: TRBV6-2/TRBV6-3
size: NA
J: TRBJ2-3
D: NA
CDR3: CASSYMRAQYF
DNA: TGTGCCAGCAGTTACATGCGCGCGCAGTATTTT

V: TRBV6-5
size: NA
J: TRBJ2-5
D: TRBD2
CDR3: CASRLAGEETQYF
DNA: TGTGCCAGCAGACTAGCGGGGGAAGAGACCCAGTACTTC

V: TRBV7-9
size: NA
J: TRBJ2-7
D: TRBD2
CDR3: CASTLSGRAYEQYF
DNA: TGTGCCAGCACCCTTAGCGGGAGGGCCTACGAGCAGTACTTC

V: TRBV30
size: NA
J: TRBJ1-4
D: NA
CDR3: CAWSAFAAGTFSEKLFF
DNA: TGTGCCTGGAGTGCCTTTGCGGCAGGGACTTTTTCTGAAAAACTGTTTTTT

V: TRBV7-6
size: once
J: TRBJ1-1
D: NA
CDR3: CASSLAPGGNTEAFF
DNA: TGTGCCAGCAGCTTAGCCCCGGGGGGGAACACTGAAGCTTTCTTT

V: TRBV5-1
size: once
J: TRBJ2-3
D: TRBD1
CDR3: CASSLWDRGDTQYF
DNA: TGCGCCAGCAGCTTGTGGGACAGGGGAGATACGCAGTATTTT

V: TRBV29-1
size: NA
J: TRBJ2-7
D: TRBD1
CDR3: CSVEGQGYEQYF
DNA: TGCAGCGTTGAGGGACAGGGGTACGAGCAGTACTTC

V: TRBV30
size: NA
J: TRBJ1-1
D: NA
CDR3: CAWRGLDTEAFF
DNA: TGTGCCTGGCGGGGTCTAGACACTGAAGCTTTCTTT

V: TRBV3-1/TRBV3-2
size: NA
J: TRBJ2-5
D: TRBD2
CDR3: CASSPPRLGGMETQYF
DNA: TGTGCCAGCAGCCCCCCTCGTTTGGGGGGGATGGAGACCCAGTACTTC

V: TRBV10-3
size: NA
J: TRBJ1-3
D: TRBD1
CDR3: CAISESTGSGNTIYF
DNA: TGTGCCATCAGTGAGTCGACAGGGTCTGGAAACACCATATATTTT

V: TRBV3-1/TRBV3-2
size: NA
J: TRBJ2-7
D: TRBD1
CDR3: CASSQGRRDRGHEQYF
DNA: TGTGCCAGCAGCCAAGGACGCCGGGACAGGGGGCACGAGCAGTACTTC

V: TRBV7-2
size: NA
J: TRBJ2-7
D: NA
CDR3: CASSTRTETYEQYF
DNA: TGTGCCAGCAGCACCCGGACAGAGACCTACGAGCAGTACTTC

V: TRBV5-1
size: NA
J: TRBJ2-7
D: NA
CDR3: CASSLGAEGEQYF
DNA: TGCGCCAGCAGCCTAGGGGCAGAAGGCGAGCAGTACTTC

V: TRBV7-2
size: NA
J: TRBJ1-4
D: TRBD1
CDR3: CASSLFSGGAEKLFF
DNA: TGTGCCAGCAGCTTATTCTCAGGGGGCGCCGAAAAACTGTTTTTT

V: TRBV19
size: NA
J: TRBJ1-1
D: NA
CDR3: CASRQTEHLEAFF
DNA: TGTGCCAGTAGGCAGACGGAGCACCTCGAAGCTTTCTTT

V: TRBV2
size: NA
J: TRBJ1-4
D: NA
CDR3: CASTEVFNEKLFF
DNA: TGTGCCAGCACAGAGGTATTTAATGAAAAACTGTTTTTT

V: TRBV12-5
size: few
J: TRBJ1-1
D: NA
CDR3: CASGSGASAFF
DNA: TGTGCTAGTGGCTCAGGGGCGTCGGCTTTCTTT

V: TRBV7-2
size: NA
J: TRBJ1-1
D: TRBD1
CDR3: CASSPPRWGQGDEAFF
DNA: TGTGCCAGCAGCCCTCCCAGATGGGGGCAGGGGGACGAGGCTTTCTTT

V: TRBV3-1/TRBV3-2
size: NA
J: TRBJ2-5
D: NA
CDR3: CASSYGSKGAQYF
DNA: TGTGCCAGCAGCTATGGGTCGAAGGGGGCCCAGTACTTC

V: TRBV4-1
size: NA
J: TRBJ2-1
D: TRBD2
CDR3: CASSQVRTSGAFRNEQFF
DNA: TGCGCCAGCAGCCAAGTTCGAACTAGCGGGGCGTTCCGCAATGAGCAGTTCTTC

V: TRBV21-1
size: NA
J: TRBJ2-7
D: NA
CDR3: CASNQTGPAYEQYF
DNA: TGTGCCAGCAACCAGACAGGGCCCGCCTACGAGCAGTACTTC

V: TRBV18
size: NA
J: TRBJ2-3
D: NA
CDR3: CASSPRETLSTDTQYF
DNA: TGTGCCAGCTCGCCCCGGGAGACTCTCAGCACAGATACGCAGTATTTT

V: TRBV6-4
size: NA
J: TRBJ2-7
D: NA
CDR3: CASSPEGGSWEQYF
DNA: TGTGCCAGCTCACCCGAGGGGGGGTCCTGGGAGCAGTACTTC

V: TRBV2
size: NA
J: TRBJ1-4
D: NA
CDR3: CASSVVESEKLFF
DNA: TGTGCCAGCAGTGTTGTGGAGAGTGAAAAACTGTTTTTT

V: TRBV12-3/TRBV12-4
size: NA
J: TRBJ2-2
D: NA
CDR3: CASSLGWPGELFF
DNA: TGTGCCAGCAGTTTAGGTTGGCCCGGGGAGCTGTTTTTT

V: TRBV30
size: few
J: TRBJ1-5
D: NA
CDR3: CAWNSGGWQPQHF
DNA: TGTGCCTGGAATTCCGGGGGGTGGCAGCCCCAGCATTTT

V: TRBV21-1
size: NA
J: TRBJ2-2
D: NA
CDR3: CASSSANPPGITNTGELFF
DNA: TGTGCCAGCAGCTCCGCCAACCCCCCAGGGATCACGAACACCGGGGAGCTGTTTTTT

V: TRBV28
size: NA
J: TRBJ2-1
D: TRBD2
CDR3: CASSYHGLAGTTYNEQFF
DNA: TGTGCCAGCAGTTACCACGGACTAGCGGGCACTACCTACAATGAGCAGTTCTTC

V: TRBV24-1
size: NA
J: TRBJ2-1
D: NA
CDR3: CATSDSVGTPQANEQFF
DNA: TGTGCCACCAGTGACTCAGTCGGGACTCCACAAGCCAATGAGCAGTTCTTC

V: TRBV15
size: NA
J: TRBJ1-5
D: NA
CDR3: CATSRDGLEVNQPQHF
DNA: TGTGCCACCAGCAGAGATGGGTTGGAGGTTAATCAGCCCCAGCATTTT

V: TRBV4-1
size: NA
J: TRBJ1-2
D: TRBD1
CDR3: CASSQAGGDYYGYTF
DNA: TGCGCCAGCAGCCAAGCAGGGGGAGACTACTATGGCTACACCTTC

V: TRBV5-1
size: NA
J: TRBJ2-1
D: TRBD2
CDR3: CASSLTERGNNEQFF
DNA: TGCGCCAGCAGCTTGACAGAGCGGGGGAATAATGAGCAGTTCTTC

V: TRBV5-1
size: NA
J: TRBJ1-5
D: NA
CDR3: CASSLVGDSNQPQHF
DNA: TGCGCCAGCAGCTTGGTCGGAGATAGCAATCAGCCCCAGCATTTT

V: TRBV5-1
size: NA
J: TRBJ1-3
D: NA
CDR3: CASSLAGGTYGNTIYF
DNA: TGCGCCAGCAGCTTGGCAGGCGGGACGTATGGAAACACCATATATTTT

V: TRBV11-2
size: NA
J: TRBJ1-4
D: TRBD1
CDR3: CASSGQGNSGEKLFF
DNA: TGTGCCAGCAGCGGACAGGGCAATTCAGGTGAAAAACTGTTTTTT

V: TRBV29-1
size: once
J: TRBJ1-1
D: TRBD1
CDR3: CSVKSGTGSTEAFF
DNA: TGCAGCGTAAAATCCGGGACAGGGTCAACTGAAGCTTTCTTT

V: TRBV6-5
size: NA
J: TRBJ2-1
D: TRBD2
CDR3: CASCPSGLQGEQFF
DNA: TGTGCCAGCTGCCCTAGCGGTCTCCAAGGGGAGCAGTTCTTC

V: TRBV14
size: NA
J: TRBJ1-2
D: TRBD1
CDR3: CASSPLTGLVGYGYTF
DNA: TGTGCCAGCAGCCCCTTGACAGGGTTAGTGGGCTATGGCTACACCTTC

V: TRBV10-3
size: NA
J: TRBJ1-1
D: TRBD1
CDR3: CAISAGQGNTEAFF
DNA: TGTGCCATCAGTGCTGGACAGGGGAACACTGAAGCTTTCTTT

V: TRBV19
size: NA
J: TRBJ1-5
D: TRBD1
CDR3: CASSQATGASFQPQHF
DNA: TGTGCCAGTAGCCAAGCCACAGGGGCCTCTTTTCAGCCCCAGCATTTT

V: TRBV19
size: NA
J: TRBJ2-7
D: TRBD1
CDR3: CASSIGPPGQGPYEQYF
DNA: TGTGCCAGTAGTATCGGTCCGCCGGGACAGGGCCCCTACGAGCAGTACTTC